Listed below are T cell receptor beta chains from one sample, sequenced in a study of memory CD4+ T cells and cytomegalovirus serostatus. TCRdb keeps only in-frame clones here, not all; method: immunoSEQ multiplex PCR. The data show about 42,000 clones, with 65% to 80% seen just once and about 0.6% held by the top ten. The sequenced sample consisted of memory CD4+ T cells from blood. These receptors were collected from an adult in good health and CMV-seronegative. CDR3s include the opening cysteine and the closing phenylalanine or tryptophan. D genes are given only for firm matches. Not every row has a clone size; where given, it reads once, few, many or a size class.

clone size: -
V gene: TRBV18
J gene: TRBJ2-5
D gene: -
CDR3 DNA: TGTGCCAGCTCACCCACTAGAAAAGAGACCCAGTACTTC
CDR3 protein: CASSPTRKETQYF

clone size: -
V gene: TRBV7-2
J gene: TRBJ2-1
D gene: -
CDR3 DNA: TGTGCCAGCAGCTTAAGGGAAGGGGGATACAATGAGCAGTTCTTC
CDR3 protein: CASSLREGGYNEQFF

clone size: -
V gene: TRBV10-3
J gene: TRBJ2-1
D gene: -
CDR3 DNA: TGTGCCATCAGGGGTACGGGGGAAATCTCCTACAATGAGCAGTTCTTC
CDR3 protein: CAIRGTGEISYNEQFF

clone size: once
V gene: TRBV7-2
J gene: TRBJ1-1
D gene: -
CDR3 DNA: TGTGCCAGCAGCTTAGGGTTCTTAAGGGAAGCTTTCTTT
CDR3 protein: CASSLGFLREAFF

clone size: -
V gene: TRBV5-1
J gene: TRBJ2-1
D gene: -
CDR3 DNA: TGCGCCAGCAGCCCACGATGGGGACCAGACGGGGCTCGCGATGAGCAGTTCTTC
CDR3 protein: CASSPRWGPDGARDEQFF

clone size: -
V gene: TRBV29-1
J gene: TRBJ2-7
D gene: -
CDR3 DNA: TGCAGCGCCGGGACGAGTTCCTACGAGCAGTACTTC
CDR3 protein: CSAGTSSYEQYF

clone size: once
V gene: TRBV11-2
J gene: TRBJ2-7
D gene: TRBD1
CDR3 DNA: TGTGCCAGCAGCTTGGACAGGGGGCCCGACGAGCAGTACTTC
CDR3 protein: CASSLDRGPDEQYF

clone size: -
V gene: TRBV2
J gene: TRBJ2-4
D gene: -
CDR3 DNA: TGTGCCAGCACTCCGGGGCCCGGTAGGAACATTCAGTACTTC
CDR3 protein: CASTPGPGRNIQYF

clone size: once
V gene: TRBV30
J gene: TRBJ2-5
D gene: TRBD1
CDR3 DNA: TGTGCCTGGTCGGCAGGGGGTCAAGAGACCCAGTACTTC
CDR3 protein: CAWSAGGQETQYF

clone size: -
V gene: TRBV5-1
J gene: TRBJ2-7
D gene: -
CDR3 DNA: TGCGCCAGCAGCTTGACAGCCGGGGGACCCTACGAGCAGTACTTC
CDR3 protein: CASSLTAGGPYEQYF

clone size: -
V gene: TRBV5-1
J gene: TRBJ2-3
D gene: TRBD2
CDR3 DNA: TGCGCCAGCAGCTCCTTAGCGGGGTCGAACACAGATACGCAGTATTTT
CDR3 protein: CASSSLAGSNTDTQYF

clone size: -
V gene: TRBV7-2
J gene: TRBJ2-7
D gene: -
CDR3 DNA: TGTGCCAGCAGCTTGGGGCGGGGAGCCTACGAGCAGTACTTC
CDR3 protein: CASSLGRGAYEQYF

clone size: -
V gene: TRBV7-9
J gene: TRBJ2-3
D gene: TRBD2
CDR3 DNA: TGTGCCAGCAGCTTGCCCGCTAGCGGGGGAGGAAGGGATACGCAGTATTTT
CDR3 protein: CASSLPASGGGRDTQYF

clone size: -
V gene: TRBV27
J gene: TRBJ1-5
D gene: -
CDR3 DNA: TGTGCCAGCAGTTTAGAGTCCAAACCCCGGGGGCCCCAGCATTTT
CDR3 protein: CASSLESKPRGPQHF

clone size: -
V gene: TRBV20-1
J gene: TRBJ2-7
D gene: -
CDR3 DNA: TGCAGTGCTGACGTAGGCTACGAGCAGTACTTC
CDR3 protein: CSADVGYEQYF

clone size: -
V gene: TRBV6-1
J gene: TRBJ1-5
D gene: -
CDR3 DNA: TGTGCCAGCAAGTCGTATAGCAATCAGCCCCAGCATTTT
CDR3 protein: CASKSYSNQPQHF

clone size: once
V gene: TRBV29-1
J gene: TRBJ1-1
D gene: -
CDR3 DNA: TGCAGCGTTGAAGAACGGGGCGGCGGTAGCACTGAAGCTTTCTTT
CDR3 protein: CSVEERGGGSTEAFF

clone size: -
V gene: TRBV7-2
J gene: TRBJ1-2
D gene: -
CDR3 DNA: TGTGCCAGCAGCCCACAGGGAGGGTCTGGCTACACCTTC
CDR3 protein: CASSPQGGSGYTF

clone size: -
V gene: TRBV7-8
J gene: TRBJ2-7
D gene: -
CDR3 DNA: TGTGCCAGCAGCCGACCAAGCTACGAGCAGTACTTC
CDR3 protein: CASSRPSYEQYF

clone size: once
V gene: TRBV5-1
J gene: TRBJ1-5
D gene: -
CDR3 DNA: TGCGCCAGCAGCTCCGAAACCCATTTCGGCAATCAGCCCCAGCATTTT
CDR3 protein: CASSSETHFGNQPQHF

clone size: once
V gene: TRBV6-1
J gene: TRBJ1-5
D gene: -
CDR3 DNA: TGTGCCAGCAGAATCCGGCCGGATCAGCCCCAGCATTTT
CDR3 protein: CASRIRPDQPQHF

clone size: -
V gene: TRBV15
J gene: TRBJ2-5
D gene: -
CDR3 DNA: TGTGCCACCAGCAGAGTGGGGGGGCTGGAGACCCAGTACTTC
CDR3 protein: CATSRVGGLETQYF